This T cell receptor (beta chain) was profiled in a study of T cell repertoires in cytomegalovirus infection. For the study at large: Evidence of both CMV infection and a matching HLA type came from public TCR beta signatures. Findings and caveats of the study: The ex vivo response showed dominance by HLA-C-restricted CMV-specific TCR beta clonotypes. Public TCR beta family frequency separated CMV-and-HLA carriers, including in an independent cohort.

The CDR3 length is 15 residues. Per germline, CDR1 DFQATT and CDR2 SNEGSKA (reference sequence). The ends were cut back, 0 bases at V and 3 bases at J, with 11 bases in the middle. This clonotype was counted between two and nine times. Its cognate antigen is unknown. TCRdb passed the reads through MiXCR, listing each CDR3 protein once. Among approximately 730,000 distinct CDR3 sequences listed, roughly 36% were seen once. This TCR came from a human donor in good health (CMV status not recorded). Some clones in this sample may be carry-over from other donors' samples. The material was cultured PBMCs, obtained from culture after CMV antigen stimulation. The chain combines TRBV20-1 with TRBJ1-4; tentative D call: TRBD1 (5 bases). CDR3 nucleotide sequence: TGCAGTGCTAGAGAAAGGGGAAGATCTAATGAAAAACTGTTTTTT. Its protein is CSARERGRSNEKLFF.